The 5 T cell receptor beta chains given below trace back to one sample, sequenced in a study of cytomegalovirus exposure and HLA in healthy donors. The PCR had 60 Vbeta and 13 Jbeta primers. The assay was immunoSEQ multiplex PCR, and TCRdb's table has in-frame clones only and misses some. The table records tens of thousands of clones, more than 80% of them present only once. Sequences were obtained from PBMCs. The receptors come from a woman in her twenties or thirties in good health and CMV-seronegative.

V and J are TRBV19 and TRBJ2-7; D is unclear. The germline V gene has CDR1 LNHDA and CDR2 SQIVND (reference sequence). The V and J ends lost 4 bases and 2 bases respectively, with 6 bases between them. CDR3 length equals 12 residues. The CDR3 DNA is TGTGCCAGTAGTAGTCCAACCTACGAGCAGTACTTC. Translated, it gives CASSSPTYEQYF.

V usage is TRBV30 and J usage is TRBJ2-5; 7 positions agree with TRBD1. Germline CDR1 reads GTSNPN; CDR2 reads SVGIG (reference sequence). J was trimmed by 6 bases and V by 0 bases; bases with no gene match: 1. CDR3 size: 12 residues. This chain's CDR3 is CAWSVQGKTQYF. CDR3 in DNA: TGTGCCTGGAGTGTACAGGGGAAGACCCAGTACTTC.

Only one count was recorded for this clone. The CDR3 bases are TGTGCCAGCTCAGCAGACAGGCGTCCCCCCAATGAGCAGTTCTTC. Amino acids: CASSADRRPPNEQFF. The chain is built from TRBV18 and TRBJ2-1; weak D call: TRBD1 (6 bases). Trimming took 5 bases from V and 6 from J, leaving 17 bases between them. Germline V lookup: CDR1 KGHSH, CDR2 LQKENI. CDR3 size: 15 residues.

This rearrangement joins TRBV19 to TRBJ1-5, with 9 bases lining up with TRBD1. This CDR3 is 16 amino acids long. The germline V gene encodes CDR1 LNHDA and CDR2 SQIVND (reference sequence). Germline trimming cut 5 bases from V and 3 bases from J; bases unmatched to any gene: 8. Written as DNA, the CDR3 is TGTGCCAGTAGTCCTCGGACAGGGGCCAACAATCAGCCCCAGCATTTT. Translation: CASSPRTGANNQPQHF.

V is TRBV28 and J is TRBJ1-1; 11 nucleotides match TRBD1. Germline V CDR1 and CDR2: MDHEN, SYDVKM. The trim removed 6 bases at V and 11 bases at J, leaving 5 bases unmatched. The CDR3 extends over 12 amino acids. The CDR3 nucleotides read TGTGCCAGCAGACCAGGACAGGGGGCTGCTTTCTTT. It yields the protein CASRPGQGAAFF. The full variable domain, in which reference TRBV28 and TRBJ1-1 provide the parts outside the CDR3, is DVKVTQSSRYLVKRTGEKVFLECVQDMDHENMFWYRQDPGLGLRLIYFSYDVKMKEKGDIPEGYSVSREKKERFSLILESASTNQTSMYLCASRPGQGAAFFGQGTRLTVV.